What follows describes a single T cell receptor (beta chain). The target antigen is unknown. Germline values: CDR1 GTSNPN, CDR2 SVGIG (reference sequence). Trimming removed 3 bases from V and 1 base from J; junction bases left unmatched: 9. The CDR3 covers 16 residues. Relying on iRepertoire HTBI primers and Arm-PCR of CDR3 regions, the team built TCR beta libraries. TCRdb re-analysed the multiplex PCR reads in MiXCR, keeping a single row per CDR3 protein. Of 550,000 to 650,000 distinct CDR3 sequences detected, approximately 16% appear once; the ten largest clones hold around 12%. These data originate in a study of regulatory T cells in long-lasting Graves disease. Overall study results and limits: Accuracy could have been hurt by small sample size. Persistent disease was associated with favored TRBV28 usage and with favored use of TRBJ1-2 and TRBJ2-5.

The time point: newly diagnosed GD, antithyroid drugs for less than 3 months. TCR sequences were obtained from RNA taken from PBMCs. These data were likewise used in another study, on T cells in Graves' hyperthyroidism and ophthalmopathy.

This sequence was found in a man aged 18 to 30 with Graves disease. The specimen was peripheral blood mononuclear cells (PBMCs), collected at new diagnosis, from a patient treated with antithyroid drugs. The rearrangement joins TRBV30 to TRBJ2-7, with 10 bases matching TRBD1. This CDR3 reads CAWSPWGQGLSYEQYF. In nucleotides, the CDR3 is TGTGCCTGGAGCCCATGGGGACAGGGGTTGTCCTACGAGCAGTACTTC. The whole variable domain, remainder taken from reference TRBV30 and TRBJ2-7, is SQTIHQWPATLVQPVGSPLSLECTVEGTSNPNLYWYRQAAGRGLQLLFYSVGIGQISSEVPQNLSASRPQDRQFILSSKKLLLSDSGFYLCAWSPWGQGLSYEQYFGPGTRLTVT.